This TCR beta chain was recovered during a study of Graves' ophthalmopathy and Graves' hyperthyroidism. Trimming took off 6 bases at V and 3 bases at J, with 12 bases between the two ends. The CDR3 is made up of 14 amino acids. Germline V gives CDR1 MNHEY, CDR2 SVGAGI. Study results and caveats: A 13-signature model separated ophthalmopathy from stable hyperthyroidism, reaching roughly 85% sensitivity and roughly 82% specificity cross-validated.

The TCR beta CDR3 regions underwent amplification from RNA transcripts. The workflow started with a first-round RT-PCR run with HTBI primers and then moved on to a second-round multiplex PCR. TCRdb redid the calling of the multiplex PCR reads with MiXCR, one entry per CDR3 protein. The sample carries 650,000 to 800,000 distinct CDR3 sequences, about two fifths recorded once. CAS ≥3, NOSPECS ≥4, moderate-to-severe activity and duration under 3 months marked donors with ophthalmopathy. Orbital computed tomography, thyroid ultrasound, TRAb, serum thyroxine and clinical symptoms formed the basis of diagnosis. This clonotype occurred many times. Antigen specificity is unknown.

Sequences were obtained from peripheral blood. The chain links TRBV6-5 to TRBJ1-5, with D hard to call. The TCR originated in an adult man with Graves' ophthalmopathy. The CDR3 is CASSRRELNQPQHF. DNA of the CDR3: TGTGCCAGCAGCCGTCGGGAACTCAATCAGCCCCAGCATTTT.